The 13 T cell receptor beta chains given below trace back to one sample, sequenced in a study of beta chain features in type 1 diabetes. Study-level results: TCRB CDR3 length was moderately but significantly reduced in all four CD4+ subsets of Type 1 diabetes patients.

Antigens of these TCRs are unknown. Expressed TCRB transcripts got sequenced, as all isolated RNA was reverse transcribed. Data came from immunoSEQ multiplex PCR; TCRdb stores just in-frame clones and leaves some out. Of about 390,000 clones in the sample, roughly a tenth are singletons; the top ten hold roughly 0.54%. The source material was central memory CD4+ T cells from blood. Every receptor here comes from a young man with type 1 diabetes.

This clone was recorded a few times. The rearrangement uses TRBV11-2 and TRBJ2-5, with 7 positions matching TRBD1. Germline loops: CDR1 SGHAT, CDR2 FQNNGV. V lost 4 bases and J lost 11; bases outside the gene matches: 10. CDR3 length: 13 amino acids. CDR3 residues: CASSWDSSLEQYF. The CDR3 region has the DNA TGTGCCAGCAGCTGGGACAGTTCGTTGGAGCAGTACTTC.

This chain links TRBV7-9 with TRBJ2-3; TRBD2 might be the D (6 bases). Per germline, CDR1 SEHNR and CDR2 FQNEAQ (reference sequence). The CDR3 totals 11 residues. Trimming took 11 bases from V and 4 from J, leaving 10 bases between them. CDR3 sequence reads: CAWGGADTQYF. As DNA, the CDR3 is TGTGCCTGGGGAGGCGCAGATACGCAGTATTTT. The complete variable domain, with remaining parts taken from reference TRBV7-9 and TRBJ2-3, reads DTGVSQNPRHKITKRGQNVTFRCDPISEHNRLYWYRQTLGQGPEFLTYFQNEAQLEKSRLLSDRFSAERPKGSFSTLEIQRTEQGDSAMYLCAWGGADTQYFGPGTRLTVL.

This clone showed up many times. V is TRBV28 and J is TRBJ1-2; perhaps TRBD1 as D (6 bases). Trimming cost V 4 bases and J 4 bases, with 13 bases left between them. The CDR3 consists of 14 residues. Germline V gene data show CDR1 as MDHEN and CDR2 as SYDVKM. The DNA of the CDR3 is TGTGCCAGCAGTTCACAGGGCACCCTCTATGGCTACACCTTC. Protein product: CASSSQGTLYGYTF.

This chain connects TRBV7-2 to TRBJ2-5; no reliable D call. V was trimmed by 5 bases and J by 4 bases, leaving 17 bases between them. Germline CDR1 SGHTA, CDR2 FQGNSA. CDR3 length equals 15 residues. Here the CDR3 reads CASSPQSGPGETQYF. The CDR3 region has the DNA TGTGCCAGCAGCCCCCAGAGTGGTCCTGGAGAGACCCAGTACTTC.

This clone occurred many times. J is TRBJ2-5 and V is TRBV14; 8 bases map to TRBD1. J was trimmed by 1 base and V by 2 bases; bases with no gene match: 9. There are 17 residues in the CDR3. CDR1 is SGHDN and CDR2 is FVKESK in the germline V gene. The CDR3: CASSQRFGTGAQETQYF. The CDR3 bases are TGTGCCAGCAGCCAACGATTCGGGACAGGAGCCCAAGAGACCCAGTACTTC.

The chain has TRBV14 and TRBJ2-7; a possible D gene is TRBD1 (5 bases). Germline CDR1 reads SGHDN; CDR2 reads FVKESK. The CDR3 is 13 residues long. The ends were cut back, 0 bases at V and 10 bases at J, with 13 bases in the middle. This chain's CDR3 is CASSQDVGQGQYF. CDR3 bases: TGTGCCAGCAGCCAAGATGTGGGGCAGGGACAGTACTTC.

This clone was observed a handful of times. V usage is TRBV27 and J usage is TRBJ2-6, with 7 bases identical to TRBD2. The CDR3 contains 18 residues. J gave up 2 bases and V 8 bases, and 15 bases lay outside the gene matches. Germline CDR1 and CDR2: MNHEY and SMNVEV (reference sequence). For the CDR3, the DNA is TGTGCCAGCGTAAGCGGAGGGGAGGGGCGTCCTGGGGCCAACGTCCTGACTTTC. As protein: CASVSGGEGRPGANVLTF.

This clone was seen more than once but under ten times. This chain connects TRBV7-2 to TRBJ1-2, with no clear D. The germline V and J ends were trimmed by 5 bases and 6 bases, with 10 bases remaining between them. The CDR3 length is 12 residues. The germline gives CDR1 SGHTA, CDR2 FQGNSA. The CDR3 DNA sequence: TGTGCCAGCAGCCAAGAGGAAAATGGCTACACCTTC. Translation: CASSQEENGYTF. The full variable domain, completed using reference TRBV7-2 and TRBJ1-2, is GAGVSQSPSNKVTEKGKDVELRCDPISGHTALYWYRQSLGQGLEFLIYFQGNSAPDKSGLPSDRFSAERTGGSVSTLTIQRTQQEDSAVYLCASSQEENGYTFGSGTRLTVV.

The V gene is TRBV2, the J gene TRBJ1-5; perhaps TRBD1 as D (6 bases). The CDR3 has 15 amino acids. CDR1 and CDR2 (germline): SNHLY, FYNNEI. V lost 5 bases and J lost 3, with 14 bases in between. The CDR3 reads CASSPGQPLNQPQHF. The CDR3 region has the DNA TGTGCCAGCAGTCCCGGACAGCCACTCAATCAGCCCCAGCATTTT.

The table lists this clone with a few counts. The V and J genes are TRBV5-1 and TRBJ1-1; TRBD1 matches 10 bases. Germline V lookup: CDR1 SGHRS, CDR2 YFSETQ. This CDR3 comprises 14 residues. With 3 bases clipped from V and 6 bases from J, the junction kept 5 bases outside the gene matches. The CDR3 protein is CASSWTGGSSEAFF. The CDR3 DNA is TGCGCCAGCAGCTGGACAGGGGGGTCATCTGAAGCTTTCTTT.

The rearrangement links TRBV4-1 to TRBJ2-3; 16 bases are a match to TRBD2. Trimming at V came to 1 base and at J to 4 bases, leaving 5 bases not matched to a gene. The CDR3 has 18 residues. CDR1 is MGHRA and CDR2 is YSYEKL in the germline V gene. The DNA of the CDR3 is TGCGCCAGCAGCCAAGGGGGGACTAGCGGGAGGGTTGCAGATACGCAGTATTTT. Its protein product is CASSQGGTSGRVADTQYF.

The rearrangement links TRBV7-3 to TRBJ2-1; D is perhaps TRBD1 (5 bases). Germline CDR1 SGHTA, CDR2 FQGTGA. CDR3 length: 14 amino acids. Trimming took 2 bases from V and 4 from J, leaving 9 bases between them. CDR3 residues: CASSLQGLYNEQFF. The CDR3 nucleotides are TGTGCCAGCAGCTTACAGGGTCTGTACAATGAGCAGTTCTTC. Looking up the rest from reference TRBV7-3 and TRBJ2-1 gives the full variable domain: GAGVSQTPSNKVTEKGKYVELRCDPISGHTALYWYRQSLGQGPEFLIYFQGTGAADDSGLPNDRFFAVRPEGSVSTLKIQRTERGDSAVYLCASSLQGLYNEQFFGPGTRLTVL.

CDR3 bases: TGTGCCAGCAGCTTAGGTTGGACAGGGAACAATGAGCAGTTCTTC. This translates into CASSLGWTGNNEQFF. The V gene is TRBV7-2, the J gene TRBJ2-1; 8 bases align to TRBD1. CDR3 length: 15 amino acids. Looked up from germline, CDR1 is SGHTA and CDR2 is FQGNSA. V was clipped by 1 base and J by 5 bases; unmatched bases: 4.